This TCR beta chain was profiled in a study of T cell responses to AZD1222 COVID-19 vaccine. The wider study: Second-dose groups at about 4 or about 12 weeks were pooled.

Clones were read by immunoSEQ multiplex PCR, and TCRdb kept only the in-frame ones, dropping some. The table shows 20,000 to 25,000 clones, with about 80% occurring only once. From germline, CDR1 is MDHEN and CDR2 SYDVKM. CDR3 length: 13 residues. With 7 bases clipped from V and 8 bases from J, the junction kept 3 bases outside the gene matches. The source is an adult in good health. Here the sequenced sample was peripheral blood, taken on day 0 of AZD1222 vaccination. The gene calls are TRBV28 and TRBJ1-6; 9 positions agree with TRBD1. CDR3 protein: CASNRDRDSPLHF. The CDR3 nucleotides are TGTGCCAGCAACCGGGACAGGGATTCACCCCTCCACTTT.